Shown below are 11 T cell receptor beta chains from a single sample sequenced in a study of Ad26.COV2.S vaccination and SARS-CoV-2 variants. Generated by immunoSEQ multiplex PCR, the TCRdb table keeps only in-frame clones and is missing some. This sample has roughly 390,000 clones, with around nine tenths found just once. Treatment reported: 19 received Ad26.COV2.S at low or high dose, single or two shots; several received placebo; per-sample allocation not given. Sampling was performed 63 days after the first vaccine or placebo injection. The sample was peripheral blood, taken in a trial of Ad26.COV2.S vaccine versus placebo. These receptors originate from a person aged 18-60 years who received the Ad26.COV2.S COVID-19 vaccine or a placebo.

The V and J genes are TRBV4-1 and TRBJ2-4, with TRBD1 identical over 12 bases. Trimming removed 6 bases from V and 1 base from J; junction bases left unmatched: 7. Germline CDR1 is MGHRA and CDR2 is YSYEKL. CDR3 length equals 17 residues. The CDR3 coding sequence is TGCGCCAGCAGGCCTACCGGGACAGGGGGCGCCAAAAACATTCAGTACTTC. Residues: CASRPTGTGGAKNIQYF.

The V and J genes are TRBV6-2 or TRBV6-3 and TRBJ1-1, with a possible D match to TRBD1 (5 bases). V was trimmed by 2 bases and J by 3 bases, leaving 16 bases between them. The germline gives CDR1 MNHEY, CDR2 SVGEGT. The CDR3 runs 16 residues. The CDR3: CASSYARRGSYTEAFF. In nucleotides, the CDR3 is TGTGCCAGCAGTTACGCCAGAAGGGGCTCCTACACTGAAGCTTTCTTT.

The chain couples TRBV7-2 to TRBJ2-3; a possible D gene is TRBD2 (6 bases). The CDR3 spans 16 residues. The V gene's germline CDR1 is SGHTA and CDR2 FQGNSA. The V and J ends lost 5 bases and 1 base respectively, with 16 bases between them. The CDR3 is CASSPFGGAGTDTQYF. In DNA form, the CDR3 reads TGTGCCAGCAGCCCATTCGGGGGTGCCGGCACAGATACGCAGTATTTT.

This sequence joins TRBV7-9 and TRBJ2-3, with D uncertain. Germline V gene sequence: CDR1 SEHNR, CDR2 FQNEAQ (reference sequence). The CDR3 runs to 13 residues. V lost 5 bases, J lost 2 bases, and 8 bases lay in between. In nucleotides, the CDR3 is TGTGCCAGCAGCACCTACTTCACAGATACGCAGTATTTT. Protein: CASSTYFTDTQYF.

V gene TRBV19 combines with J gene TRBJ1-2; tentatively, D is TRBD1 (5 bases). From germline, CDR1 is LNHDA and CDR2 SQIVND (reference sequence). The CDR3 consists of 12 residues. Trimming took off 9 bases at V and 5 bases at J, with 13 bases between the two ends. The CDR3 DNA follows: TGTGCCAGCCGAGACAGTGGGTATGGCTACACCTTC. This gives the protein CASRDSGYGYTF.

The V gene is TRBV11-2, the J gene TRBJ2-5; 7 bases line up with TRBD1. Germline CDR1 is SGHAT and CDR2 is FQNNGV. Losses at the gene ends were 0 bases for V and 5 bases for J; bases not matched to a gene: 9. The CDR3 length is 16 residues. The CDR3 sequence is CASSLERGLTGETQYF. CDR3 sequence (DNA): TGTGCCAGCAGCTTAGAAAGGGGGCTAACTGGTGAGACCCAGTACTTC.

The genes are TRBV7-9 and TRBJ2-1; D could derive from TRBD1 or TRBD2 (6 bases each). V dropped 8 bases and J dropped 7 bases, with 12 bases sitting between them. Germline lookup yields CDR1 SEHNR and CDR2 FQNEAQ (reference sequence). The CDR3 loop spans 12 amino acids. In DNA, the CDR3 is TGTGCCAGCGATGGGGGGCTGAATGAGCAGTTCTTC. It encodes CASDGGLNEQFF.

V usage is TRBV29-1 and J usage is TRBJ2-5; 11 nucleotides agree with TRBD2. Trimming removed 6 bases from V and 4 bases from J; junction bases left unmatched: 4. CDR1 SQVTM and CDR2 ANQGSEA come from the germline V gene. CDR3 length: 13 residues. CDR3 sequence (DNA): TGCAGCGTCGGGACTAGCGGCGGAGAGACCCAGTACTTC. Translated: CSVGTSGGETQYF. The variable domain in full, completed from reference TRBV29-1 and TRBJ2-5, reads SAVISQKPSRDICQRGTSLTIQCQVDSQVTMMFWYRQQPGQSLTLIATANQGSEATYESGFVIDKFPISRPNLTFSTLTVSNMSPEDSSIYLCSVGTSGGETQYFGPGTRLLVL.

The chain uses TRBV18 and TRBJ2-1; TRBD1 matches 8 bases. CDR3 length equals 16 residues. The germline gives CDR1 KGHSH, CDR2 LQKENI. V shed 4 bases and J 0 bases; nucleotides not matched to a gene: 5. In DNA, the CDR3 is TGTGCCAGCTCACTGCGACAGGGGAACTCCTACAATGAGCAGTTCTTC. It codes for CASSLRQGNSYNEQFF.

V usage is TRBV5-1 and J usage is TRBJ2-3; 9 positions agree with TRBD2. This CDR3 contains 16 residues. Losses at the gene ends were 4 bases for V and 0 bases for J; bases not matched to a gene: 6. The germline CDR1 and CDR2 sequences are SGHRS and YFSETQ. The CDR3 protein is CASSPELAGSTDTQYF. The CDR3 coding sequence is TGCGCCAGCAGCCCGGAACTAGCGGGCAGCACAGATACGCAGTATTTT.

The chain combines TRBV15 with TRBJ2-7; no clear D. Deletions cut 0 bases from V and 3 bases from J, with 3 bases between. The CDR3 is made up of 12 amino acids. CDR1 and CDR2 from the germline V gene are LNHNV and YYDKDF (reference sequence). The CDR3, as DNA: TGTGCCACCAGCAGAGATCTCTACGAGCAGTACTTC. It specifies CATSRDLYEQYF. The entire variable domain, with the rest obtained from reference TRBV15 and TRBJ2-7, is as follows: DAMVIQNPRYQVTQFGKPVTLSCSQTLNHNVMYWYQQKSSQAPKLLFHYYDKDFNNEADTPDNFQSRRPNTSFCFLDIRSPGLGDTAMYLCATSRDLYEQYFGPGTRLTVT.